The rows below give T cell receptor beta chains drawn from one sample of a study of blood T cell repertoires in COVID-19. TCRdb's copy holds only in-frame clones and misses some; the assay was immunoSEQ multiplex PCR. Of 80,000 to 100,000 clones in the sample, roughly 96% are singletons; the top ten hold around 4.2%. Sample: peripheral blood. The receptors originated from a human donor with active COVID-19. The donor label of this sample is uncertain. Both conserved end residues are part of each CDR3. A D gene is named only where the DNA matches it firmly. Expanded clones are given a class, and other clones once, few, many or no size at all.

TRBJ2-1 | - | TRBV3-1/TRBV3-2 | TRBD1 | CASRYGTVSYNEQFF | TGTGCCAGCAGATACGGGACAGTCTCCTACAATGAGCAGTTCTTC
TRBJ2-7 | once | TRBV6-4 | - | CASWGHPTYEQYF | TGTGCCAGCTGGGGCCATCCAACCTACGAGCAGTACTTC
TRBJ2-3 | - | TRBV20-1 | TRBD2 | CSASWRGSTDTQYF | TGCAGTGCTAGTTGGCGGGGGAGCACAGATACGCAGTATTTT
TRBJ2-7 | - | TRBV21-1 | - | CASRNGDGRGDCYEQYF | TGTGCCAGCCGCAATGGGGATGGCAGGGGAGACTGCTACGAGCAGTACTTC
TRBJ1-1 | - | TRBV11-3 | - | CASSLGGTTTEAFF | TGTGCCAGCAGCTTAGGTGGGACAACCACTGAAGCTTTCTTT
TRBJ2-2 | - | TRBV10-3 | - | CAISDLAPNTGELFF | TGTGCCATCAGTGATCTGGCCCCGAACACCGGGGAGCTGTTTTTT
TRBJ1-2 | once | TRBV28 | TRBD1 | CASIRGQGIYNGYTF | TGTGCCAGCATTCGGGGACAGGGGATTTATAATGGCTACACCTTC
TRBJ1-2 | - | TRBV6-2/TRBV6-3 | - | CASSYQGSVRLNYGYTF | TGTGCCAGCAGTTACCAGGGATCCGTCAGGCTGAACTATGGCTACACCTTC
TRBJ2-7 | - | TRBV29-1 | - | CSVGGGQPTYEQYF | TGCAGCGTTGGGGGGGGGCAGCCGACCTACGAGCAGTACTTC
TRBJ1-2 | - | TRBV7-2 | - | CASTPGGGPYGYTF | TGTGCCAGCACCCCTGGGGGGGGCCCCTATGGCTACACCTTC
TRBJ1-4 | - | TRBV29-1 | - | CSVGRSNEKLFF | TGCAGCGTTGGACGGAGTAATGAAAAACTGTTTTTT
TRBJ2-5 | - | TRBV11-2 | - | CASSPTTPGTQYF | TGTGCCAGCAGCCCAACCACTCCAGGGACCCAGTACTTC
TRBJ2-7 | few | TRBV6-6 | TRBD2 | CASSQLAGLSYEQYF | TGTGCCAGCAGCCAACTAGCGGGGCTTAGCTACGAGCAGTACTTC
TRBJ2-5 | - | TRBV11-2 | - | CASSLLAQETQYF | TGTGCCAGCAGCTTACTAGCCCAAGAGACCCAGTACTTC
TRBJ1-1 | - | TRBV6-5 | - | CASSYRGGGAFF | TGTGCCAGCAGTTACCGGGGGGGTGGAGCTTTCTTT
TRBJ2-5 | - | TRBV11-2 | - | CASSLGRTLQETQYF | TGTGCCAGCAGCTTGGGCCGCACACTCCAAGAGACCCAGTACTTC
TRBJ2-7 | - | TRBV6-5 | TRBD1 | CASSRQGVYEQYF | TGTGCCAGCAGCAGACAGGGGGTCTACGAGCAGTACTTC
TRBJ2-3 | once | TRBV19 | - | CASSMVGPVFTDTQYF | TGTGCCAGTAGTATGGTGGGGCCCGTCTTCACAGATACGCAGTATTTT
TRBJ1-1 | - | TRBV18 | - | CASSPEGLNTEAFF | TGTGCCAGCTCCCCCGAGGGTTTGAACACTGAAGCTTTCTTT
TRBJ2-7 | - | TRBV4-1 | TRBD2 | CASSQDDLGGTSGMGGEQYF | TGCGCCAGCAGCCAAGACGATCTGGGTGGGACTAGCGGGATGGGGGGCGAGCAGTACTTC
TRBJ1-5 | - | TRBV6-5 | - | CASVRENNQPQHF | TGTGCCAGCGTTCGGGAAAACAATCAGCCCCAGCATTTT
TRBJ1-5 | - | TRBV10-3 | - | CATNLQGKDQPQHF | TGTGCCACCAATCTCCAGGGGAAGGATCAGCCCCAGCATTTT
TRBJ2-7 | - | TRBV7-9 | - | CASSLGTQTYEQYF | TGTGCCAGCAGCTTAGGAACTCAAACCTACGAGCAGTACTTC
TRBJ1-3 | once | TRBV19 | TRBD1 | CASSTDRASGNTIYF | TGTGCCAGTAGTACCGACAGGGCCTCTGGAAACACCATATATTTT
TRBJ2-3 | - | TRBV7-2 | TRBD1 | CASSLRGGQGTDTQYF | TGTGCCAGCAGCTTACGAGGGGGACAGGGGACAGATACGCAGTATTTT
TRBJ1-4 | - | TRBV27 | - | CASSAGNEKLFF | TGTGCCAGCAGTGCCGGTAATGAAAAACTGTTTTTT
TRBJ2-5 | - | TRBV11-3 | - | CASSLTVQETQYF | TGTGCCAGCAGCTTAACAGTACAAGAGACCCAGTACTTC
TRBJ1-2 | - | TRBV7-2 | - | CASSLSYGYTF | TGTGCCAGCAGCCTAAGCTATGGCTACACCTTC
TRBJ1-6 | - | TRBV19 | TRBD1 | CASSARQGANSPLHF | TGTGCCAGTAGTGCTCGACAGGGGGCGAATTCACCCCTCCACTTT
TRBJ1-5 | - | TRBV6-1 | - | CASSEAAYGNQPQHF | TGTGCCAGCAGTGAAGCTGCCTACGGCAATCAGCCCCAGCATTTT
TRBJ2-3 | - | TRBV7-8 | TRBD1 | CASSSGTGLGRDTQYF | TGTGCCAGCAGCTCCGGGACAGGATTAGGAAGAGATACGCAGTATTTT
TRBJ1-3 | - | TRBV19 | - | CASTRALLSGNTIYF | TGTGCCAGTACCAGGGCTTTGCTATCTGGAAACACCATATATTTT
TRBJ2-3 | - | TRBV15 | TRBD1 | CATSQDRKGTDTQYF | TGTGCCACCAGCCAGGACAGGAAAGGCACAGATACGCAGTATTTT
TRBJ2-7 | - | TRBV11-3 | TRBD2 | CASSLGEASGGGEQYF | TGTGCCAGCAGCTTAGGCGAGGCTAGCGGGGGTGGGGAGCAGTACTTC
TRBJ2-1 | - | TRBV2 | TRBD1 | CASSTDRGRDEQFF | TGTGCCAGCAGTACGGACAGGGGGCGCGATGAGCAGTTCTTC
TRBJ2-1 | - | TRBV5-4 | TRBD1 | CASSFILGQGNNEQFF | TGTGCCAGCAGCTTTATCTTGGGACAGGGGAACAATGAGCAGTTCTTC
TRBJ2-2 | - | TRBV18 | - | CASPATGGLGELFF | TGTGCCAGCCCCGCGACAGGTGGACTCGGGGAGCTGTTTTTT
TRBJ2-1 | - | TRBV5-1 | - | CASSLGAPDEQFF | TGCGCCAGCAGCTTGGGGGCACCGGATGAGCAGTTCTTC
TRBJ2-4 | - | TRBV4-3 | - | CASSPGAEAKNIQYF | TGCGCCAGCAGCCCTGGGGCCGAAGCCAAAAACATTCAGTACTTC
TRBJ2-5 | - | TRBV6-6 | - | CASTPGVATHQETQYF | TGTGCCAGCACTCCTGGGGTAGCGACACACCAAGAGACCCAGTACTTC
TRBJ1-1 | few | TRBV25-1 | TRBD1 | CASRPSPGQGRNTEAFF | TGTGCCAGCAGGCCCTCCCCGGGACAGGGTAGGAACACTGAAGCTTTCTTT
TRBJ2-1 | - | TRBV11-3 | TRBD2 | CASSLSRGENNEQFF | TGTGCCAGCAGCTTATCCCGGGGGGAGAACAATGAGCAGTTCTTC